Reported below is one T cell receptor (beta chain). This clone was seen just once. No antigen is known for it. Per-nucleotide qualities are absent, and no much larger clonotype sits a single base away. The sample's time point label, in plain terms: week 5, during vaccination. Every vaccine dose consisted of 300 ug of a 20-mer mutant IDH1 peptide in Montanide, administered subcutaneously together with topical imiquimod. All donors had newly diagnosed IDH1-mutant astrocytomas of WHO grade 3 or 4 that showed loss of nuclear ATRX. The samples were drawn from NOA16, a multicentre, single-arm, open-label phase I trial in Germany that tested a mutant IDH1 peptide vaccine in humans for the first time. Genomic DNA for TCRB sequencing was extracted from EDTA blood using the DNeasy Blood and Tissue Kit. These data belong to a study of a mutant IDH1 vaccine in newly diagnosed glioma (dated by TCRdb to the early 2020s). With regard to the full study: Patients were given eight vaccinations, in weeks 1, 3, 5, 7, 11, 15, 19 and 23, which matched visits V03 through V10. The roughly 33 treated patients were roughly 62% male and about 40% female, with a mean age of roughly 40 years. Prior to enrollment, standard therapy consisting of radiotherapy alone, temozolomide alone, or radiochemotherapy with temozolomide had been administered to patients, with the combination being received by most patients. For exploratory analyses, longitudinal TCRB deep sequencing was carried out in 25 treated patients wherever samples were available. Peripheral blood was collected at six visits: V03 (baseline), V05, V07, V10, V12 and V13. Vaccination began 4-6 weeks after radiotherapy alone, or alongside temozolomide cycles in the chemotherapy-containing groups. What the study reported, not specific to this receptor: Pseudoprogression appeared unrelated to alterations in the top peripheral T cell clonotypes detected by TCRB sequencing. According to the authors, sample limitations meant that analyses of patient blood samples could not be reproduced. Availability determined which PBMC samples were chosen for TCRB deep sequencing. Immune responses induced by the vaccine were seen in 93.3% of patients across multiple MHC alleles.

Taken from the germline V gene, the CDR1 and CDR2 loops are SGHVS and FNYEAQ. The CDR3 runs 16 residues from the cysteine to the phenylalanine. The retained sequence is limited to the CDR3, 48 bases, with the frame set at the first base. V drops 6 bases and J drops 0 bases, leaving 17 bases in between. Receptor amplification or capture employed the immunoSEQ multiplex PCR assay. Rearranged TCR beta chain sequences were amplified with the hsTCRB Kit following the manufacturer's protocol. Sequencing of TCRB libraries was carried out on an Illumina MiSeq. The authors' analysis ran thus. Demultiplexing, trimming and gene mapping were performed with the kit vendor's proprietary platform. TCRdb provides this immuneACCESS table in a form limited to in-frame rearrangements. Some clones are lacking; in checked studies, under half of them reflect an unresolved V gene, and why the rest are absent is not known. V and J calls and clone size follow that table, whereas D and trimming were derived from the DNA. For this sample there are roughly 40,000 clones; more than 85% appear just once. Jointly, the top ten make up 2% to 3% of the sample.

The clonotype comes from a man aged 50-59 years with glioma. The chain links TRBV7-6 with TRBJ2-5; the D gene cannot be resolved beyond TRBD1 or TRBD2, each matching 5 bases. Specimen: PBMCs, collected from a glioma patient whose treatment included an IDH1 peptide vaccine. DNA sequence: TGTGCCAGCAGTTATTACGGTCGGGACGACCAAGAGACCCAGTACTTC. Protein translation: CASSYYGRDDQETQYF.